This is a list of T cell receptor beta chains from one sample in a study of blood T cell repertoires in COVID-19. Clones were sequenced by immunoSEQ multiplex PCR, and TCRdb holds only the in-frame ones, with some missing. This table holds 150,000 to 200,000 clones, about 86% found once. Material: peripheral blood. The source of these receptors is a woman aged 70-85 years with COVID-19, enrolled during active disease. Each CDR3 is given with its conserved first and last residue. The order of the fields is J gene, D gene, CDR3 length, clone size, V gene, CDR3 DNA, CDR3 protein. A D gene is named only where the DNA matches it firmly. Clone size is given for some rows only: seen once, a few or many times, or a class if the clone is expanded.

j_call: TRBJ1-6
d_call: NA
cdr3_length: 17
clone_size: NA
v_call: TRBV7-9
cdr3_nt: TGTGCCAGCAGCAGCAGCATTCGGGGGTGGTATAATTCACCCCTCCACTTT
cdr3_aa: CASSSSIRGWYNSPLHF

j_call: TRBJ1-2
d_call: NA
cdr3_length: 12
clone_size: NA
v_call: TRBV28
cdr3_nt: TGTGCCAGCAGTTTCGACAGCTATGGCTACACCTTC
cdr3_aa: CASSFDSYGYTF

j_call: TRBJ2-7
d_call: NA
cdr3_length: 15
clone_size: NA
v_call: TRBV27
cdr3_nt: TGTGCCAGCAGTTTAACATGGTCCCACTCCTACGAGCAGTACTTC
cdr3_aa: CASSLTWSHSYEQYF

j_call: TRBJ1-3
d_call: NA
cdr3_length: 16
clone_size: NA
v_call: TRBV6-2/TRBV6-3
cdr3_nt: TGTGCCAGCAGCCCCGCCGGGAGGCACTCTGGAAACACCATATATTTT
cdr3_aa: CASSPAGRHSGNTIYF

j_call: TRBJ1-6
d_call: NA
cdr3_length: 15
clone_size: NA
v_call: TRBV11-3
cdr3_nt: TGTGCCAGTAGTTCGGACACCTCCTATAATTTACCCCCCCACTTT
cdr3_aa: CASSSDTSYNLPPHF

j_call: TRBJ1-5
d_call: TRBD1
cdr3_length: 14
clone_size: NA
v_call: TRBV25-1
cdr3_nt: TGTGCCAGCAGTGAGAGGGGGCTGTCGGTGCCCCAGCATTTT
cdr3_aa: CASSERGLSVPQHF

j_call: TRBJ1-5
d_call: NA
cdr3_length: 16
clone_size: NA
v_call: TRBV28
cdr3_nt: TGTGCCAGCAGTTTATCGGGAGGGTATAGCAATCAGCCCCAGCATTTT
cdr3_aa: CASSLSGGYSNQPQHF

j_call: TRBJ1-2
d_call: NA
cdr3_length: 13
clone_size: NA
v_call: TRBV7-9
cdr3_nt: TGTGCCAGCAGCTCCAGGGCTAACTATGGCTACACCTTC
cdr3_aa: CASSSRANYGYTF

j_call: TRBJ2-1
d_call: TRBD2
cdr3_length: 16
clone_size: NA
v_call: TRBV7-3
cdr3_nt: TGTGCCAGCAGCTTTACCCCCGGGACTAGCTGGGATGAGCAGTTCTTC
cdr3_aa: CASSFTPGTSWDEQFF

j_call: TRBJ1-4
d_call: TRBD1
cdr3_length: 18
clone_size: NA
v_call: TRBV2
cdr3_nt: TGTGCCAGCAGTGATTCCCGGGACAGGGAAACATCTCGTGAAAAACTGTTTTTT
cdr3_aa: CASSDSRDRETSREKLFF

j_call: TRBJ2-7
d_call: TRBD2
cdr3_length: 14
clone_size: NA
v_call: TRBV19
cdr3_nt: TGTGCCAGTAAATTCGGGAGGAGCTCCTACGAGCAGTACTTC
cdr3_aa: CASKFGRSSYEQYF

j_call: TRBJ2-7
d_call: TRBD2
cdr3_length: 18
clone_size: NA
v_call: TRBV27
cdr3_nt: TGTGCCAGCAGTTTCCAGCTTCTTCGGACTAGCGGAACCTACGAGCAGTACTTC
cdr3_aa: CASSFQLLRTSGTYEQYF

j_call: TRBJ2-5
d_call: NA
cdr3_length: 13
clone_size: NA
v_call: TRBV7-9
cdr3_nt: TGTGCCAGCAGCTTAGACCCCACTGAGACCCAGTACTTC
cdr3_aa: CASSLDPTETQYF

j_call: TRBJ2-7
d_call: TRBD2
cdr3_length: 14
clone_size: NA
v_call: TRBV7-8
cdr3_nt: TGTGCCAGCAGCTATAGCGGGAGGGCCGCCGAGCAGTACTTC
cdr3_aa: CASSYSGRAAEQYF

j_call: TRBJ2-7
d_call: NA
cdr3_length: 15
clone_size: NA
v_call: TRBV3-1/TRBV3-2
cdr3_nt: TGTGCCAGCAACAATATTTACAGAAACTTCTACGAGCAGTACTTC
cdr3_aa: CASNNIYRNFYEQYF

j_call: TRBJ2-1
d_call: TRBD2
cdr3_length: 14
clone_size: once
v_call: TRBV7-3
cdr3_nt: TGTGCCAGCAGCTTATTGGGCGGGAGACGTGAGCAGTTCTTC
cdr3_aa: CASSLLGGRREQFF

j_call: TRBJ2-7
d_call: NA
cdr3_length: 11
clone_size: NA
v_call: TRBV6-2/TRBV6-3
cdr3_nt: TGTGCCAGCAGTCCCCTTTACGAGCAGTACTTC
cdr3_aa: CASSPLYEQYF

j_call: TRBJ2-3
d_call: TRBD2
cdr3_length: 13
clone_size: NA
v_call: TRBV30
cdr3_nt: TGTGCCTGGACCCTAGCGGGTACAGATACGCAGTATTTT
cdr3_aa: CAWTLAGTDTQYF

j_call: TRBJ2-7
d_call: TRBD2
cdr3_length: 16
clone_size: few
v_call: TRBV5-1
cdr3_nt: TGCGCCAGCAGCTTGGGGACTAGCGGGATTTGGGACGAGCAGTACTTC
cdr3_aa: CASSLGTSGIWDEQYF

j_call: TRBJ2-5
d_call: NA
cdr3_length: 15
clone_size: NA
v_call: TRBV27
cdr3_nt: TGTGCCAGCAGTTCCGGTGGGGGCGGTTTGGAGACCCAGTACTTC
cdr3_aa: CASSSGGGGLETQYF

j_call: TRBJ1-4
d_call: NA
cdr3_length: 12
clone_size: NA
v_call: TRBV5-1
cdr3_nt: TGCGCCAGGGGGGCCCATAATGAAAAACTGTTTTTT
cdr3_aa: CARGAHNEKLFF

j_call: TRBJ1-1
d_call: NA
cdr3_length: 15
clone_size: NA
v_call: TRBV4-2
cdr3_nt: TGTGCCAGCAGCCAAGATGCCAGGGGCGCGACTGAAGCTTTCTTT
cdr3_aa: CASSQDARGATEAFF

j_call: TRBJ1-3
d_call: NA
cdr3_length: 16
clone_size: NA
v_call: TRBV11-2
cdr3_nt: TGTGCCAGCAGCTTTGAAGGACAAACCTCTGGAAACACCATATATTTT
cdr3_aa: CASSFEGQTSGNTIYF

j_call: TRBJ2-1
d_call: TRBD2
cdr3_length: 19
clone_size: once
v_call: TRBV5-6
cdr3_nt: TGTGCCAGCAGCCCTTTAGCGGGAGGCCTAAAGAGCTCCTACAATGAGCAGTTCTTC
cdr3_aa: CASSPLAGGLKSSYNEQFF

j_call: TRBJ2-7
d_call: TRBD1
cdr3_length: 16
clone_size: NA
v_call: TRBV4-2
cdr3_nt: TGTGCCAGCAGCCAAGATTCAGAGGGGGCGGCCTACGAGCAGTACTTC
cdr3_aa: CASSQDSEGAAYEQYF

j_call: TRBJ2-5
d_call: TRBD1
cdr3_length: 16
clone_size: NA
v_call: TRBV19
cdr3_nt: TGTGCCAGTAGTATCCAACAGGGGTTAGGAGGAGAGACCCAGTACTTC
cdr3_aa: CASSIQQGLGGETQYF

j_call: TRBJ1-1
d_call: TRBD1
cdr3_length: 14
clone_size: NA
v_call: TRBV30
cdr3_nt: TGTGCCTGGAGTGCACCCGGGACAGGGGGCGAAGCTTTCTTT
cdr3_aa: CAWSAPGTGGEAFF

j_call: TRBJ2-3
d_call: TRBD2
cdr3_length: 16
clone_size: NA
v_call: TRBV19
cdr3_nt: TGTGCCAGTAGTAGCGGGAGCGGGAGCGTTAAATATACGCAGTATTTT
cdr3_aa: CASSSGSGSVKYTQYF

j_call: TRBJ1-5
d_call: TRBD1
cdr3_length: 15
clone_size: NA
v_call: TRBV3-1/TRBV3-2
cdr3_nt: TGTGCCAGCAGCAAGGGACAGGGGGCGCATCAGCCCCAGCATTTT
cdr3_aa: CASSKGQGAHQPQHF

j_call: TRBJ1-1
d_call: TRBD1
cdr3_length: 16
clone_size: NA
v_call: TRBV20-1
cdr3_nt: TGCAGTGCTAGTCCACCGGGACAGGGCTGGAACACTGAAGCTTTCTTT
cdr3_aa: CSASPPGQGWNTEAFF

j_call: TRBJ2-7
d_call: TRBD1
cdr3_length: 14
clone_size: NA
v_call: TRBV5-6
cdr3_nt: TGTGCCAGCAGCTCCGGGACAGGGGTTTTCGAGCAGTACTTC
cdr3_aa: CASSSGTGVFEQYF